The clone carrying this T cell receptor beta chain was counted a few times. In TCRdb, the 5' RACE reads were re-called with MiXCR into one record per CDR3 protein. The table shows over 55,000 distinct CDR3 sequences, with about 28% occurring only once. V lost 8 bases to trimming and J lost 1 base; unmatched junction nucleotides: 7. The CDR3 runs 14 residues. Germline assignment: CDR1 SGHRS and CDR2 YFSETQ. The source of this sequence is a female donor with breast cancer. This chain uses TRBV5-1 with TRBJ1-1, with TRBD1 identical over 8 bases. Sequencing was performed on tumor-infiltrating memory CD4+ T cells sorted from the breast tumor. Documented subset: memory CD4+ T cells, CD4+CD45RO+CD25-. This CDR3 is CASTKGQGNTEAFF. DNA for the CDR3: TGCGCCAGTACCAAAGGACAGGGGAACACTGAAGCTTTCTTT.